These 31 T cell receptor beta chains originate from one sample sequenced in a study of shared clonotypes between healthy human individuals. Data came from immunoSEQ multiplex PCR; TCRdb stores just in-frame clones and leaves some out. The sample holds a few hundred thousand clones, less than 98% seen once. The source material was naive CD4+ T cells sorted from blood. As to subset: CD45RA+ positively selected. These receptors originate from a woman in her 30s in good health.

This rearrangement joins TRBV10-1 to TRBJ2-5; D perhaps matches TRBD2 (5 bases). Germline V gene sequence: CDR1 WNHNN, CDR2 SYGVQD (reference sequence). This CDR3 spans 15 amino acids. V lost 3 bases to trimming and J lost 5 bases, with 16 bases between them. The CDR3 DNA follows: TGCGCCAGCAGTGAAAGTCGACGATCGGGGGAGACCCAGTACTTC. This gives the protein CASSESRRSGETQYF.

To note about this clone: Additional DNA sequences in this sample encode the identical CDR3. V usage is TRBV6-6 and J usage is TRBJ2-5; the D gene is possibly TRBD2 (5 bases). In germline, CDR1 is MNHNY, CDR2 SVGAGI (reference sequence). V lost 2 bases to trimming and J lost 5 bases, with 6 bases between them. The CDR3 runs to 12 residues. The CDR3 DNA sequence: TGTGCCAGCAGTTACGGGGAGGAGACCCAGTACTTC. It codes for CASSYGEETQYF.

The chain carries TRBV5-1 and TRBJ2-1; 7 bases match TRBD2. The junction had 4 bases not matched to a gene; V was cut back by 0 bases and J by 4 bases. The CDR3 is made up of 15 amino acids. The germline gives CDR1 SGHRS, CDR2 YFSETQ. The CDR3 is CASSLDLAVYNEQFF. The CDR3 nucleotides read TGCGCCAGCAGCTTGGATCTAGCGGTTTACAATGAGCAGTTCTTC.

The V call is TRBV28, the J call TRBJ1-1; D is possibly TRBD1 (5 bases). The germline gives CDR1 MDHEN, CDR2 SYDVKM. V was pared by 5 bases and J by 0 bases, with 22 bases between. The CDR3 runs 18 residues. CDR3 sequence (DNA): TGTGCCAGCAGTCCTAACCGACAGAGTCCAAAGGTGAACACTGAAGCTTTCTTT. Protein product: CASSPNRQSPKVNTEAFF.

The J gene is TRBJ2-7, the V gene TRBV6-5; 11 bases are shared with TRBD1. Germline V lookup: CDR1 MNHEY, CDR2 SVGAGI. The CDR3 has 15 amino acids. The trim removed 7 bases at V and 3 bases at J, leaving 8 bases unmatched. CDR3 DNA: TGTGCCAGCATCCCTCCCGGGACAGGGGGCTACGAGCAGTACTTC. Protein sequence: CASIPPGTGGYEQYF.

This rearrangement joins TRBV28 to TRBJ2-7; possibly TRBD1 for D (6 bases). The CDR3 length is 13 residues. The ends were cut back, 6 bases at V and 3 bases at J, with 12 bases in the middle. CDR1 MDHEN and CDR2 SYDVKM come from the germline V gene. CDR3 in DNA: TGTGCCAGCAGGACAACGGACAGCTACGAGCAGTACTTC. Translation gives CASRTTDSYEQYF.

The chain links TRBV18 to TRBJ1-2, with 8 bases matching TRBD1. Germline V lookup: CDR1 KGHSH, CDR2 LQKENI. This CDR3 has 14 residues. The ends lost 3 bases at V and 6 bases at J; junction bases unmatched: 6. CDR3 sequence reads: CASSPPGQGDGYTF. DNA for the CDR3: TGTGCCAGCTCACCTCCAGGACAGGGTGATGGCTACACCTTC.

The chain combines TRBV5-8 with TRBJ1-1, with D maybe TRBD1 (6 bases). V was trimmed by 3 bases and J by 0 bases, leaving 9 bases between them. This CDR3 is built from 14 residues. Germline V gives CDR1 SGHTS, CDR2 YDEGEE. The CDR3 nucleotides are TGTGCCAGCAGCTGGACAGCCTTGAACACTGAAGCTTTCTTT. Translation gives CASSWTALNTEAFF.

V usage is TRBV5-1 and J usage is TRBJ1-4, with 7 bases matching TRBD1. Germline V gives CDR1 SGHRS, CDR2 YFSETQ. V was pared by 4 bases and J by 2 bases, with 5 bases of the junction left unmatched. The CDR3 loop spans 15 amino acids. CDR3 DNA sequence: TGCGCCAGCAGCCAGGGGGGGTCCACTAATGAAAAACTGTTTTTT. It codes for CASSQGGSTNEKLFF.

The V gene is TRBV7-2, the J gene TRBJ1-5; the D gene is possibly TRBD1 (6 bases). Germline CDR1 SGHTA, CDR2 FQGNSA. V lost 2 bases, J lost 4 bases, and 15 bases lay in between. CDR3 length equals 16 residues. CDR3 nucleotide sequence: TGTGCCAGCAGCTTAAACCCTGGGACACTTAATCAGCCCCAGCATTTT. Translating it yields CASSLNPGTLNQPQHF.

The chain combines TRBV5-8 with TRBJ1-1; possibly TRBD1 for D (5 bases). This CDR3 is built from 16 residues. The V gene lost 4 bases and the J gene lost 4 bases, with 20 bases spanning the gap. Germline lookup yields CDR1 SGHTS and CDR2 YDEGEE. The DNA of the CDR3 is TGTGCCAGCAGCCTTCACTGGGGCGCGGGGTCCACTGAAGCTTTCTTT. It codes for CASSLHWGAGSTEAFF. Based on the CDR3 plus reference TRBV5-8 and TRBJ1-1, the full variable domain is EAGVTQSPTHLIKTRGQQATLRCSPISGHTSVYWYQQALGLGLQFLLWYDEGEERNRGNFPPRFSGRQFPNYSSELNVNALELEDSALYLCASSLHWGAGSTEAFFGQGTRLTVV.

This rearrangement joins TRBV7-6 to TRBJ2-7; 11 bases are shared with TRBD2. V was clipped by 5 bases and J by 5 bases; unmatched bases: 29. Germline CDR1 reads SGHVS; CDR2 reads FNYEAQ. The CDR3 totals 22 residues. Here the CDR3 DNA reads TGTGCCAGCAGCCAACGGCCTCCGGGACAGGCCCGTTGGACTAGCGGGCTCCACGAGCAGTACTTC. Translated: CASSQRPPGQARWTSGLHEQYF.

The rearrangement links TRBV28 to TRBJ1-5; D uncertain. The CDR3 is 14 amino acids. Germline V gene sequence: CDR1 MDHEN, CDR2 SYDVKM. Trimming cost V 6 bases and J 0 bases, with 9 bases left between them. CDR3 in amino acids: CASSRDLSNQPQHF. The CDR3 coding sequence is TGTGCCAGCAGCCGAGACCTTAGCAATCAGCCCCAGCATTTT.

The chain combines TRBV10-3 with TRBJ2-1, with 14 nucleotides matching TRBD2. Looked up from germline, CDR1 is ENHRY and CDR2 is SYGVKD. The CDR3 is 16 residues long. With 7 bases clipped from V and 10 bases from J, the junction kept 12 bases outside the gene matches. The CDR3 nucleotides read TGTGCCATCACCAAAAGCGGACTAGCGGGAGGCGAAGAGCAGTTCTTC. This translates into CAITKSGLAGGEEQFF.

In DNA form, the CDR3 reads TGCGCCAGCAGCTGGCAGGGTGGGTATGGCTACACCTTC. The encoded protein is CASSWQGGYGYTF. The chain recombines TRBV5-1 with TRBJ1-2; D is perhaps TRBD1 (5 bases). The CDR3 has 13 amino acids. The V and J ends lost 3 bases and 5 bases respectively, with 11 bases between them. CDR1 and CDR2 (germline): SGHRS, YFSETQ. The whole variable domain, filled in from reference TRBV5-1 and TRBJ1-2, reads KAGVTQTPRYLIKTRGQQVTLSCSPISGHRSVSWYQQTPGQGLQFLFEYFSETQRNKGNFPGRFSGRQFSNSRSEMNVSTLELGDSALYLCASSWQGGYGYTFGSGTRLTVV.

The chain recombines TRBV10-2 with TRBJ1-5; D gene unclear. The CDR3 is 15 residues long. The V gene lost 0 bases and the J gene lost 2 bases, with 8 bases spanning the gap. Germline V gene data show CDR1 as WSHSY and CDR2 as SAAADI. CDR3 in amino acids: CASSESGGRNQPQHF. CDR3 DNA: TGCGCCAGCAGTGAGTCTGGAGGCCGCAATCAGCCCCAGCATTTT.

This chain connects TRBV7-7 to TRBJ1-1; D call uncertain. The CDR3 runs 14 residues. CDR1 is SSHAT and CDR2 is FNYEAQ in the germline V gene (reference sequence). V lost 5 bases and J 3 bases, leaving 13 bases between the germline ends. The CDR3 sequence is CASSRIMGDTEAFF. The CDR3, as DNA: TGTGCCAGCAGCCGCATAATGGGCGACACTGAAGCTTTCTTT. The full variable domain, completed using reference TRBV7-7 and TRBJ1-1, is GAGVSQSPRYKVTKRGQDVTLRCDPISSHATLYWYQQALGQGPEFLTYFNYEAQPDKSGLPSDRFSAERPEGSISTLTIQRTEQRDSAMYRCASSRIMGDTEAFFGQGTRLTVV.

Comment on this clone: Other nucleotide sequences from this sample produce the same CDR3. The chain joins TRBV18 to TRBJ1-5; tentative D call: TRBD1 (5 bases). V was trimmed by 2 bases and J by 4 bases, leaving 6 bases between them. Germline CDR1 KGHSH, CDR2 LQKENI. This CDR3 is 13 amino acids long. CDR3 sequence: CASSPDSNQPQHF. The CDR3 DNA reads TGTGCCAGCTCACCAGACAGTAATCAGCCCCAGCATTTT.

This sequence joins TRBV5-1 and TRBJ2-1; TRBD2 matches at 8 bases. This CDR3 comprises 15 residues. The germline V gene has CDR1 SGHRS and CDR2 YFSETQ. Trimming took 0 bases from V and 5 from J; bases not matched to a gene: 4. CDR3 nucleotides: TGCGCCAGCAGCTTGGTAGCGGGACCCAACAATGAGCAGTTCTTC. This gives the protein CASSLVAGPNNEQFF.

The chain carries TRBV6-6 and TRBJ1-5, with D maybe TRBD1 (5 bases). Germline V gene data show CDR1 as MNHNY and CDR2 as SVGAGI (reference sequence). The CDR3 length is 14 residues. Deletions cut 6 bases from V and 5 bases from J, with 14 bases between. CDR3 sequence reads: CASSKEGAYQPQHF. As DNA, the CDR3 is TGTGCCAGCAGCAAAGAAGGGGCCTATCAGCCCCAGCATTTT.

This sequence joins TRBV5-1 and TRBJ1-1; unclear D gene. Germline CDR1 and CDR2: SGHRS and YFSETQ. The CDR3 is 14 residues long. V gave up 4 bases and J gave up 6 bases, with 16 bases separating them. CDR3 bases: TGCGCCAGCAGCCCGCCGTTGAGTCAGTCTGAAGCTTTCTTT. The encoded protein is CASSPPLSQSEAFF.

The chain employs TRBV6-1 and TRBJ1-5; possibly TRBD1 for D (6 bases). With 6 bases removed from V and 5 bases from J, the gap between germline ends came to 14 bases. Germline V lookup: CDR1 MNHNS, CDR2 SASEGT. The CDR3 contains 14 residues. CDR3: CASRHRVVHQPQHF. DNA of the CDR3: TGTGCCAGCAGGCACAGGGTCGTCCATCAGCCCCAGCATTTT.

This chain connects TRBV11-2 to TRBJ2-1, with TRBD2 identical over 8 bases. V gave up 5 bases and J gave up 5 bases; unmatched junction bases: 8. The CDR3 is 15 residues long. CDR1 and CDR2 from the germline V gene are SGHAT and FQNNGV. CDR3 residues: CASSPTSGGNNEQFF. The CDR3 nucleotides are TGTGCCAGCAGCCCAACTAGCGGAGGAAACAATGAGCAGTTCTTC.

The rearrangement joins TRBV7-6 to TRBJ2-7, with D perhaps matching TRBD2 (7 bases). The CDR3 sequence is 15 residues long. The V and J ends lost 4 bases and 4 bases respectively, with 17 bases between them. CDR1 SGHVS and CDR2 FNYEAQ come from the germline V gene. The CDR3 nucleotides are TGTGCCAGCAGCTCTAGCGGAAGAGGGGGTTACGAGCAGTACTTC. Its protein is CASSSSGRGGYEQYF.

V gene TRBV10-1 combines with J gene TRBJ2-3; D is unresolved. Between the trimmed V and J ends, which lost 2 bases and 7 bases, there was a span of 10 bases. Germline CDR1 reads WNHNN; CDR2 reads SYGVQD (reference sequence). The CDR3 runs to 13 residues. In DNA form, the CDR3 reads TGCGCCAGCAGTGAGCAGGACCGCAATACGCAGTATTTT. This gives the protein CASSEQDRNTQYF.

This chain connects TRBV29-1 to TRBJ1-1, with TRBD1 matching over 7 bases. Germline CDR1 is SQVTM and CDR2 is ANQGSEA. V trimming: 4 bases; J trimming: 5 bases; junction bases outside the gene matches: 7. This CDR3 has 13 amino acids. This chain's CDR3 is CSVAKTGNTEAFF. As DNA, the CDR3 is TGCAGCGTTGCTAAGACAGGGAATACTGAAGCTTTCTTT. The whole variable domain, filled in from reference TRBV29-1 and TRBJ1-1, reads SAVISQKPSRDICQRGTSLTIQCQVDSQVTMMFWYRQQPGQSLTLIATANQGSEATYESGFVIDKFPISRPNLTFSTLTVSNMSPEDSSIYLCSVAKTGNTEAFFGQGTRLTVV.

The J gene is TRBJ2-7, the V gene TRBV28; 10 bases line up with TRBD2. V lost 5 bases and J lost 2; bases outside the gene matches: 12. CDR1 and CDR2 (germline): MDHEN, SYDVKM. CDR3 size: 17 residues. The CDR3 nucleotides are TGTGCCAGCAGTGGGAGCGATTCTAGCGGGAGTGCCTACGAGCAGTACTTC. This encodes CASSGSDSSGSAYEQYF. The full variable domain, its missing parts supplied by reference TRBV28 and TRBJ2-7, is DVKVTQSSRYLVKRTGEKVFLECVQDMDHENMFWYRQDPGLGLRLIYFSYDVKMKEKGDIPEGYSVSREKKERFSLILESASTNQTSMYLCASSGSDSSGSAYEQYFGPGTRLTVT.

This clone came up once. The chain combines TRBV28 with TRBJ1-5; D is unclear. V lost 3 bases and J 3 bases, leaving 9 bases between the germline ends. The CDR3 totals 14 residues. Germline loops: CDR1 MDHEN, CDR2 SYDVKM. In DNA form, the CDR3 reads TGTGCCAGCAGTTTCGAGCGGTACAATCAGCCCCAGCATTTT. Amino acids: CASSFERYNQPQHF.

The chain recombines TRBV18 with TRBJ2-1; 7 positions match TRBD1. CDR1 KGHSH and CDR2 LQKENI come from the germline V gene. V lost 3 bases to trimming and J lost 3 bases; unmatched junction nucleotides: 2. The CDR3 totals 14 residues. Here the CDR3 reads CASSPGTDYNEQFF. The CDR3 nucleotides are TGTGCCAGCTCACCCGGGACAGACTACAATGAGCAGTTCTTC.

This clone was picked up one time. The chain joins TRBV30 to TRBJ2-3; D unclear. CDR1 and CDR2 from the germline V gene are GTSNPN and SVGIG (reference sequence). This CDR3 contains 15 residues. Trimming cost V 4 bases and J 2 bases, with 16 bases left between them. As DNA, the CDR3 is TGTGCCTGGATGGGGAAAAGCCTTACCACAGATACGCAGTATTTT. It translates to CAWMGKSLTTDTQYF.

This chain connects TRBV2 to TRBJ2-5; D possibly matches TRBD1 or TRBD2 (6 bases each). The length of the CDR3 is 13 residues. The ends were cut back, 10 bases at V and 5 bases at J, with 17 bases in the middle. Germline V lookup: CDR1 SNHLY, CDR2 FYNNEI. The CDR3 DNA reads TGTGCCAACCGACATCCCGGGGGCGAGACCCAGTACTTC. Translated: CANRHPGGETQYF.